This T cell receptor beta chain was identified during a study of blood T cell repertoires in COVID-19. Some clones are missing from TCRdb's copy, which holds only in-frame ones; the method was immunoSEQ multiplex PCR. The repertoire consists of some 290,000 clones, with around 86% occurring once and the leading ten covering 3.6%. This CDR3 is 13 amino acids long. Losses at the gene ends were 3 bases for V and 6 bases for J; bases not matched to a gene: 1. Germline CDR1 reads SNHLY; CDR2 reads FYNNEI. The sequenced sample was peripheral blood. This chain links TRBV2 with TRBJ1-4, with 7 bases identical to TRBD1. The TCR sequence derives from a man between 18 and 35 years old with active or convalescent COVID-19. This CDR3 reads CASSDRGDEKLFF. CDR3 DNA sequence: TGTGCCAGCAGTGACAGGGGGGATGAAAAACTGTTTTTT.